Below, 30 T cell receptor beta chains from the same sample are listed, as sequenced in a study of blood T cell repertoires in COVID-19. The data were produced by immunoSEQ multiplex PCR, yet TCRdb's version contains in-frame clones alone and is incomplete. There are about 190,000 clones in the sample; just under 80% occur only once, and approximately 3% lies in the top ten. The sequenced sample was peripheral blood. Receptors originate from an elderly woman with active or convalescent COVID-19.

This sequence joins TRBV28 and TRBJ1-2, with D possibly TRBD1 on 5 matching bases. The CDR3 loop spans 16 amino acids. Looked up from germline, CDR1 is MDHEN and CDR2 is SYDVKM. Trimming took off 5 bases at V and 1 base at J, with 17 bases between the two ends. The CDR3, as DNA: TGTGCCAGCAGTCCCCCGGGAGGGGACTTTAACTATGGCTACACCTTC. This codes for CASSPPGGDFNYGYTF.

Turning to this clone: This sample includes further DNA sequences coding for the same CDR3. V gene TRBV7-9 combines with J gene TRBJ1-6; D is perhaps TRBD1 (6 bases). The V gene's germline CDR1 is SEHNR and CDR2 FQNEAQ (reference sequence). This CDR3 is built from 13 residues. V was cut by 1 base and J by 9 bases, with 7 bases left in between. As DNA, the CDR3 is TGTGCCAGCAGCTTAGAGGGGGTTTCACCCCTCCACTTT. Amino acid sequence: CASSLEGVSPLHF.

CDR3 DNA: TGCGCCAGCAGCCCTGGGACAGTAAACACTGAAGCTTTCTTT. Translating it yields CASSPGTVNTEAFF. V and J are TRBV5-1 and TRBJ1-1, with 7 bases that match TRBD1. CDR1 is SGHRS and CDR2 is YFSETQ in the germline V gene. The CDR3 consists of 14 residues. Trimming removed 4 bases from V and 2 bases from J; junction bases left unmatched: 5. Looking up the rest from reference TRBV5-1 and TRBJ1-1 gives the full variable domain: KAGVTQTPRYLIKTRGQQVTLSCSPISGHRSVSWYQQTPGQGLQFLFEYFSETQRNKGNFPGRFSGRQFSNSRSEMNVSTLELGDSALYLCASSPGTVNTEAFFGQGTRLTVV.

A note on this clone: With only one base between it and a far larger clone, this is likely a read error. The CDR3 here is CASSHTDTQYF. The DNA of the CDR3 is TGTGCCAGCAGCCACACAGATACGCAGTATTTT. J is TRBJ2-3 and V is TRBV28; D remains unclear. CDR3 length equals 11 residues. The germline V gene encodes CDR1 MDHEN and CDR2 SYDVKM. V gave up 6 bases and J gave up 2 bases, with 3 bases separating them. Together with reference TRBV28 and TRBJ2-3, the CDR3 gives the full variable domain: DVKVTQSSRYLVKRTGEKVFLECVQDMDHENMFWYRQDPGLGLRLIYFSYDVKMKEKGDIPEGYSVSREKKERFSLILESASTNQTSMYLCASSHTDTQYFGPGTRLTVL.

There are a few counts of this clone. This chain joins TRBV2 and TRBJ2-7, with TRBD2 as a possible D gene (5 bases). The germline V gene encodes CDR1 SNHLY and CDR2 FYNNEI. Trimming shortened V by 4 bases and J by 6 bases, and 13 bases separated the two germline ends. The CDR3 is 13 amino acids. CDR3 protein: CASSAYPRGEQYF. CDR3 coding DNA: TGTGCCAGCAGTGCATATCCTCGGGGCGAGCAGTACTTC.

The chain recombines TRBV6-2 or TRBV6-3 with TRBJ1-1; possible D gene TRBD1, 5 bases. CDR3 length equals 12 residues. V lost 2 bases, J lost 7 bases, and 8 bases lay in between. Per germline, CDR1 MNHEY and CDR2 SVGEGT. This CDR3 is CASSYVGGEAFF. CDR3 bases: TGTGCCAGCAGTTACGTGGGGGGTGAAGCTTTCTTT.

V usage is TRBV4-2 and J usage is TRBJ2-5; perhaps TRBD2 as D (6 bases). Germline assignment: CDR1 LGHNA and CDR2 YNFKEQ. The CDR3 has 14 amino acids. V was pared by 4 bases and J by 3 bases, with 12 bases between. In DNA form, the CDR3 reads TGTGCCAGCAGCCTGGCGGGGCAGAAAGAGACCCAGTACTTC. Translated, it gives CASSLAGQKETQYF.

The chain uses TRBV7-8 and TRBJ2-7; 7 bases line up with TRBD2. Germline V gene data show CDR1 as SGHVS and CDR2 as FQNEAQ. Trimming cost V 6 bases and J 1 base; bases outside gene matches: 12. The CDR3 length is 16 residues. This CDR3 is CASSPLGEGKSYEQYF. CDR3 coding DNA: TGTGCCAGCAGTCCCTTGGGGGAGGGGAAGTCCTACGAGCAGTACTTC.

This clone was seen a handful of times. The CDR3 is CASRPDRANYGYTF. DNA of the CDR3: TGTGCCAGTAGGCCCGACAGGGCTAACTATGGCTACACCTTC. The chain carries TRBV19 and TRBJ1-2; TRBD1 agrees at 7 bases. Germline V CDR1 and CDR2: LNHDA, SQIVND (reference sequence). Trimming cost V 6 bases and J 0 bases; bases outside gene matches: 4. The CDR3 extends over 14 amino acids.

V is TRBV15 and J is TRBJ1-2; no clear D gene. V lost 0 bases and J 4 bases, leaving 12 bases between the germline ends. This CDR3 is built from 15 residues. In germline, CDR1 is LNHNV, CDR2 YYDKDF (reference sequence). The CDR3 is CATSRDRGLIYGYTF. The CDR3 DNA follows: TGTGCCACCAGCAGAGATCGGGGTCTTATCTATGGCTACACCTTC.

V gene TRBV19 combines with J gene TRBJ2-7, with TRBD1 matching 11 bases. The CDR3 has 14 amino acids. V was clipped by 5 bases and J by 5 bases; unmatched bases: 5. Germline CDR1 reads LNHDA; CDR2 reads SQIVND (reference sequence). The CDR3 reads CASSPGTGGDEQYF. The CDR3 DNA reads as TGTGCCAGTAGTCCTGGGACAGGGGGTGACGAGCAGTACTTC.

The chain has TRBV5-1 and TRBJ2-2; 9 bases fit TRBD1. Germline CDR1 reads SGHRS; CDR2 reads YFSETQ. The junction had 9 bases not matched to a gene; V was cut back by 4 bases and J by 5 bases. The CDR3 has 16 residues. The DNA for the CDR3 is TGCGCCAGCAGCAGGGGACAGGGTGGATCTACCGGGGAGCTGTTTTTT. Residues: CASSRGQGGSTGELFF.

The genes are TRBV6-5 and TRBJ2-2, with 12 bases fitting TRBD2. Germline CDR1 MNHEY, CDR2 SVGAGI. The CDR3 is 15 amino acids. Trimming cost V 5 bases and J 6 bases; bases outside gene matches: 4. This chain's CDR3 is CASSPGLAGPGELFF. The DNA of the CDR3 is TGTGCCAGCAGTCCGGGACTAGCGGGTCCCGGGGAGCTGTTTTTT.

The V gene is TRBV7-3, the J gene TRBJ1-6; 7 bases are shared with TRBD1. The CDR3 contains 13 residues. Trimming cost V 5 bases and J 8 bases; bases outside gene matches: 3. Germline values: CDR1 SGHTA, CDR2 FQGTGA. CDR3 loop: CASSRDSDSPLHF. The DNA of the CDR3 is TGTGCCAGCAGCCGGGACAGCGATTCACCCCTCCACTTT.

Only a few counts were recorded for this clone. The chain uses TRBV14 and TRBJ2-7; 7 bases map to TRBD1. The CDR3 sequence is 16 residues long. Germline CDR1 and CDR2: SGHDN and FVKESK. The J segment lost 5 bases and the V segment lost 4 bases, leaving 14 bases of the junction unmatched. The CDR3 spells CASSPAYRGLVDEQYF. The CDR3 region has the DNA TGTGCCAGCAGCCCAGCCTACAGGGGTTTGGTGGACGAGCAGTACTTC.

The rearrangement uses TRBV6-5 and TRBJ2-7, with 9 bases that match TRBD1. Germline lookup yields CDR1 MNHEY and CDR2 SVGAGI. CDR3 length: 13 residues. Losses at the gene ends were 5 bases for V and 3 bases for J; bases not matched to a gene: 2. CDR3 sequence (DNA): TGTGCCAGCAGTCGGGGACAGGGCTACGAGCAGTACTTC. It specifies CASSRGQGYEQYF.

The V call is TRBV5-6, the J call TRBJ1-3, with D hard to call. This CDR3 has 15 residues. Germline lookup yields CDR1 SGHDT and CDR2 YYEEEE. V was shortened by 5 bases and J by 0 bases, with 12 bases between the two germline ends. The CDR3 reads CASSEAGFSGNTIYF. CDR3 nucleotides: TGTGCCAGCAGTGAGGCCGGCTTCTCTGGAAACACCATATATTTT.

In this sample, this clone turned up once. The genes are TRBV28 and TRBJ1-3, with D possibly being TRBD1 (5 bases). Germline-derived CDR1 and CDR2 are MDHEN and SYDVKM. Trimming cost V 6 bases and J 2 bases, with 14 bases left between them. The CDR3 consists of 15 residues. The CDR3 coding sequence is TGTGCCAGCAGCCCAAGCGGGGGGACTGGAAACACCATATATTTT. It is translated as CASSPSGGTGNTIYF. Full variable domain (missing parts from reference TRBV28 and TRBJ1-3): DVKVTQSSRYLVKRTGEKVFLECVQDMDHENMFWYRQDPGLGLRLIYFSYDVKMKEKGDIPEGYSVSREKKERFSLILESASTNQTSMYLCASSPSGGTGNTIYFGEGSWLTVV.

V and J are TRBV19 and TRBJ1-5; unclear D gene. CDR3 length: 14 amino acids. The germline V gene encodes CDR1 LNHDA and CDR2 SQIVND (reference sequence). V lost 5 bases and J 4 bases, leaving 12 bases between the germline ends. The DNA of the CDR3 is TGTGCCAGTAGTTCACACAGCGGAAATCAGCCCCAGCATTTT. Translating it yields CASSSHSGNQPQHF.

The genes are TRBV2 and TRBJ1-1; D perhaps matches TRBD1 (5 bases). Per germline, CDR1 SNHLY and CDR2 FYNNEI. Trimming left V 2 bases short and J 7 bases short, with 17 bases between. The CDR3 runs to 15 residues. The CDR3 here is CASSEKFIGGGEAFF. For the CDR3, the DNA is TGTGCCAGCAGTGAAAAGTTCATCGGGGGGGGTGAAGCTTTCTTT. Together with reference TRBV2 and TRBJ1-1, the CDR3 gives the full variable domain: EPEVTQTPSHQVTQMGQEVILRCVPISNHLYFYWYRQILGQKVEFLVSFYNNEISEKSEIFDDQFSVERPDGSNFTLKIRSTKLEDSAMYFCASSEKFIGGGEAFFGQGTRLTVV.

The gene calls are TRBV7-6 and TRBJ2-7; D remains ambiguous. CDR3 length: 14 residues. V gave up 0 bases and J gave up 4 bases, with 10 bases separating them. CDR1 and CDR2 from the germline V gene are SGHVS and FNYEAQ. The DNA for the CDR3 is TGTGCCAGCAGCTTAGCGCAGGCAGCTTACGAGCAGTACTTC. Protein product: CASSLAQAAYEQYF.

The chain employs TRBV5-1 and TRBJ1-1, with D unclear. The CDR3 loop spans 13 amino acids. The V gene lost 4 bases and the J gene lost 11 bases, with 18 bases spanning the gap. The germline V gene has CDR1 SGHRS and CDR2 YFSETQ. DNA of the CDR3: TGCGCCAGCAGCCTTCAATCTCGGTACGGGGCTTTCTTT. It yields the protein CASSLQSRYGAFF.

This clone came up once. V and J are TRBV4-1 and TRBJ1-5; TRBD1 agrees at 9 bases. The CDR3 consists of 14 residues. CDR1 is MGHRA, CDR2 YSYEKL, per germline. Trimming removed 4 bases from V and 5 bases from J; junction bases left unmatched: 3. For the CDR3, the DNA is TGCGCCAGCAGCCTGTGGGACAGGGATCAGCCCCAGCATTTT. Its protein is CASSLWDRDQPQHF.

The rearrangement links TRBV4-1 to TRBJ1-2; D not resolved. Looked up from germline, CDR1 is MGHRA and CDR2 is YSYEKL. The V and J ends lost 4 bases and 5 bases respectively, with 17 bases between them. There are 15 residues in the CDR3. Here the CDR3 reads CASSPDSGALYGYTF. The DNA for the CDR3 is TGCGCCAGCAGCCCCGATTCGGGAGCGCTTTATGGCTACACCTTC.

The genes are TRBV28 and TRBJ2-3; TRBD2 agrees at 8 bases. This CDR3 has 15 residues. The germline V gene encodes CDR1 MDHEN and CDR2 SYDVKM. V dropped 6 bases and J dropped 5; count of bases not matched to a gene: 10. The CDR3 DNA sequence: TGTGCCAGCAGCCCTAGTGCGGGGGGAATAGATACGCAGTATTTT. Translated: CASSPSAGGIDTQYF. Variable domain in full (rest from reference TRBV28 and TRBJ2-3): DVKVTQSSRYLVKRTGEKVFLECVQDMDHENMFWYRQDPGLGLRLIYFSYDVKMKEKGDIPEGYSVSREKKERFSLILESASTNQTSMYLCASSPSAGGIDTQYFGPGTRLTVL.

V and J are TRBV5-1 and TRBJ1-2, with 8 positions matching TRBD1. CDR1 SGHRS and CDR2 YFSETQ come from the germline V gene. The CDR3 runs 15 residues. Trimming removed 3 bases from V and 3 bases from J; junction bases left unmatched: 7. For the CDR3, the DNA is TGCGCCAGCAGCTACGATCAGGGGGCAGACTATGGCTACACCTTC. Residues: CASSYDQGADYGYTF.

The V and J genes are TRBV29-1 and TRBJ1-2; TRBD1 aligns across 12 bases. The CDR3 totals 15 residues. The ends lost 8 bases at V and 5 bases at J; junction bases unmatched: 12. Germline V CDR1 and CDR2: SQVTM, ANQGSEA. Written as DNA, the CDR3 is TGCAGCTTTGGAACCGGGACAGGGGGCTATTATGGCTACACCTTC. Translated: CSFGTGTGGYYGYTF.

This clone appeared a few times. The chain carries TRBV3-1 (or the pseudogene TRBV3-2) and TRBJ1-3; maybe TRBD1 (5 bases). The V end was cut by 0 bases, the J end by 0 bases, with 18 bases between. Germline-derived CDR1 and CDR2 are LGHDT and YNNKEL (reference sequence). This CDR3 has 19 amino acids. This CDR3 is CASSQDRQPGYSSGNTIYF. CDR3 sequence (DNA): TGTGCCAGCAGCCAAGACCGACAGCCAGGCTACAGCTCTGGAAACACCATATATTTT.

This chain uses TRBV28 with TRBJ2-7, with D unclear. The CDR3 is made up of 12 amino acids. Trimming removed 6 bases at V and 2 bases at J, with 8 bases between. Germline V gene lookup returns CDR1 MDHEN and CDR2 SYDVKM. The chain's CDR3 is CASSVQAYEQYF. The CDR3 DNA reads TGTGCCAGCAGCGTGCAGGCCTACGAGCAGTACTTC.

V and J are TRBV18 and TRBJ1-3; D gene unclear. The V gene's germline CDR1 is KGHSH and CDR2 LQKENI. The CDR3 covers 16 residues. With 2 bases removed from V and 4 bases from J, the gap between germline ends came to 15 bases. The CDR3 region is CASSPDQGPRGNTIYF. Here the CDR3 DNA reads TGTGCCAGCTCACCAGATCAAGGCCCTAGGGGAAACACCATATATTTT.